This T cell receptor beta chain was identified in a study of CD8 T cells in Susac syndrome. Background on the study: Patients with Susac syndrome, at blood draw, were therapy-naive, on corticosteroids, or on intravenous immunoglobulin alone.

V was clipped by 3 bases and J by 1 base, with 13 bases between them. Germline V gives CDR1 DFQATT, CDR2 SNEGSKA (reference sequence). The CDR3 loop spans 15 amino acids. Remarks on this clonotype: What it binds is not known.

Sequencing targeted TCR beta in blood CD8+ and CD4+ T cells. Points from the study as a whole: An acknowledgment was made by the study that its TCR sequencing and HLA analysis involved relatively few individuals. Clonal expansion was absent from the CD4+ T cell repertoires in Susac syndrome.

Random hexamers were used to reverse transcribe the RNA input (roughly 0.5 to 1 ug). Using its own MiXCR run on the immunoSEQ multiplex PCR reads, TCRdb lists one record per CDR3 protein. The repertoire holds roughly 200,000 distinct CDR3 sequences, with approximately 94% as singletons. This sequence originates from a human donor with Susac syndrome. V and J are TRBV20-1 and TRBJ1-5; possible D gene TRBD1, 5 bases. The sequenced material came from CD4+ T cells from PBMCs. Written as DNA, the CDR3 is TGCAGTGCTAGGTGGGGCCGAGCGAGCAATCAGCCCCAGCATTTT. Amino acid sequence: CSARWGRASNQPQHF.